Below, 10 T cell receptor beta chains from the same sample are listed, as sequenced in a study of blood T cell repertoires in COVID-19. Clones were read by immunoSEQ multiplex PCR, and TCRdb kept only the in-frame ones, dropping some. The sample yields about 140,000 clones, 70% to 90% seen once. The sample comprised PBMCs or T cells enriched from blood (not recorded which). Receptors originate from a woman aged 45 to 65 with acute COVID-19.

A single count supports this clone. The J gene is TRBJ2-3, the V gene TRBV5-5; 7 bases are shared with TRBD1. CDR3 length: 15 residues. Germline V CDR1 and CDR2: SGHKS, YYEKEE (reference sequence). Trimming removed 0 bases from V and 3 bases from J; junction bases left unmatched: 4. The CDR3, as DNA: TGTGCCAGCAGCTTGGGACAGGGTATTACAGATACGCAGTATTTT. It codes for CASSLGQGITDTQYF.

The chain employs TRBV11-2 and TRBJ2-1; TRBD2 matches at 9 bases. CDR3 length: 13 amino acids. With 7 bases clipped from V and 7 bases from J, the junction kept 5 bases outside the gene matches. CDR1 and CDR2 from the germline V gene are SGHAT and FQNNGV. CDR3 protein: CASKGGRDNEQFF. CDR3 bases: TGTGCCAGCAAGGGCGGGAGGGATAATGAGCAGTTCTTC.

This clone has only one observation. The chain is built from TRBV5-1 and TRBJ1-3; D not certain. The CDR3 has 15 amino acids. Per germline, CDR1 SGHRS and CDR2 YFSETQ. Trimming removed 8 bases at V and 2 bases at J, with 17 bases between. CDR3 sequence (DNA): TGCGCCAGTCCGAAAACAGACGACGCTGGAAACACCATATATTTT. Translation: CASPKTDDAGNTIYF.

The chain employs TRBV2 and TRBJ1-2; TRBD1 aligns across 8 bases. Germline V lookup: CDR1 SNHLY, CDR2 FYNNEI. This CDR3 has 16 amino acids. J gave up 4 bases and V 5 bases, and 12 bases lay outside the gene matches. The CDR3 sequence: CASSRTTGGTGYGYTF. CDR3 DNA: TGTGCCAGCAGTCGGACAACAGGGGGTACTGGCTATGGCTACACCTTC.

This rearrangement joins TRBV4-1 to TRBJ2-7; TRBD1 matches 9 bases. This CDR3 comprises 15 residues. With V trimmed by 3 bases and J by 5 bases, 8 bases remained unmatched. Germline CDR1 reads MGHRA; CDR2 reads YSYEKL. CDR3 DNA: TGCGCCAGCAGCCAGATACCGGGACAGGGTCACGAGCAGTACTTC. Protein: CASSQIPGQGHEQYF.

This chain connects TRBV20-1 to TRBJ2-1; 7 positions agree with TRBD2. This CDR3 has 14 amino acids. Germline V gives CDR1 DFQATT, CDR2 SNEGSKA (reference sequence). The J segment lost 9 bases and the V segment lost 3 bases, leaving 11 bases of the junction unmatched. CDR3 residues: CSASGKRPGGEQFF. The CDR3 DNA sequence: TGCAGTGCTAGTGGCAAGCGTCCGGGGGGTGAGCAGTTCTTC.

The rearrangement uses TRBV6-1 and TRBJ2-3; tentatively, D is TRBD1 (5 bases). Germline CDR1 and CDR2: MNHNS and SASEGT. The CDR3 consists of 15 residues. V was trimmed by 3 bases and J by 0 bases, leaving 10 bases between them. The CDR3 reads CASSDLTESTDTQYF. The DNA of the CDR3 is TGTGCCAGCAGTGATTTGACAGAGAGCACAGATACGCAGTATTTT.

CDR3 sequence (DNA): TGTGCCAGCAGCTTAATGATTACAGGGGGAAGTCGCGAGCAGTACTTC. Its protein product is CASSLMITGGSREQYF. The chain uses TRBV7-2 and TRBJ2-7; 8 nucleotides match TRBD1. The J segment lost 6 bases and the V segment lost 2 bases, leaving 12 bases of the junction unmatched. Germline V gene lookup returns CDR1 SGHTA and CDR2 FQGNSA. This CDR3 spans 16 amino acids.

CDR3 protein: CATSAGEGEKLFF. The CDR3 DNA follows: TGTGCCACCAGTGCAGGGGAAGGTGAAAAACTGTTTTTT. This rearrangement joins TRBV24-1 to TRBJ1-4; maybe TRBD1 (6 bases). The CDR3 has 13 amino acids. Germline V gene lookup returns CDR1 KGHDR and CDR2 SFDVKD. V dropped 5 bases and J dropped 7 bases, with 10 bases sitting between them.

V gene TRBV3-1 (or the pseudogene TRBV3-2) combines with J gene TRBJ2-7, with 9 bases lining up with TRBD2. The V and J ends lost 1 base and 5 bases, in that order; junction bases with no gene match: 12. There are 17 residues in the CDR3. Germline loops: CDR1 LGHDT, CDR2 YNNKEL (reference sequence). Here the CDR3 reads CASSQGAVAGVPHEQYF. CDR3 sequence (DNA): TGTGCCAGCAGCCAAGGAGCGGTAGCGGGAGTTCCCCACGAGCAGTACTTC.